This T cell receptor beta chain stems from a study of OX40 agonist ivuxolimab in advanced cancers. V lost 7 bases and J 7 bases, leaving 16 bases between the germline ends. The germline V gene encodes CDR1 SQVTM and CDR2 ANQGSEA. The CDR3 loop spans 12 amino acids. Profiled with immunoSEQ multiplex PCR; TCRdb holds only in-frame clones, not every one. This sample carries 40,000 to 55,000 clones, 80% to 90% of them seen once, and the ten largest clones take around 6.4%. This chain joins TRBV29-1 and TRBJ1-1; D uncertain. The specimen was CD4+ or CD8+ T cells sorted from blood, collected in a trial of the OX40 agonist ivuxolimab. This TCR was recovered from an adult with an advanced solid tumor such as melanoma, head and neck, liver or kidney cancer. This CDR3 is CSANLRFFEAFF. The DNA for the CDR3 is TGCAGCGCCAACTTACGGTTTTTTGAAGCTTTCTTT.